Presented here are 28 T cell receptor beta chains from one specimen sequenced in a study of blood T cell repertoires in COVID-19 (dated by TCRdb to 2020 to 2021). The library was produced with the immunoSEQ multiplex PCR assay. This immuneACCESS table, as held by TCRdb, lists in-frame sequences with V and J called but not all clones. Of the missing ones, under half trace to an unresolved V gene in checked studies; the others have no known cause. Counted in this sample were approximately 440,000 clones; approximately 88% of them appeared once. The ten largest clones take up roughly 12% of the sample. The sample taken for sequencing was peripheral blood. Every receptor here comes from a woman between 45 and 65 years old with COVID-19, enrolled during active disease.

This sequence joins TRBV6-5 and TRBJ1-4; unclear D gene. This CDR3 region has 13 residues. V dropped 6 bases and J dropped 13 bases, with 18 bases sitting between them. CDR1 is MNHEY and CDR2 is SVGAGI in the germline V gene. The CDR3 DNA reads as TGTGCCAGCAGCCTCCCCGGAGAGCGAGGACTGTTTTTT. Its translation is CASSLPGERGLFF.

The CDR3 DNA sequence: TGTGCCTCATATCTAAAGACTGCCCCGGGCACTGAAGCTTTCTTT. This encodes CASYLKTAPGTEAFF. This chain uses TRBV30 with TRBJ1-1, with D hard to call. V shed 7 bases and J shed 4 bases, with 22 bases lying between them. The CDR3 spans 15 residues. Germline V gene sequence: CDR1 GTSNPN, CDR2 SVGIG (reference sequence).

The V call is TRBV4-1, the J call TRBJ1-2; D not resolved. This CDR3 has 14 amino acids. The V gene's germline CDR1 is MGHRA and CDR2 YSYEKL. Trimming removed 0 bases at V and 6 bases at J, with 11 bases between. The CDR3 reads CASSQDMGVNGYTF. The CDR3 DNA is TGCGCCAGCAGCCAAGATATGGGAGTGAATGGCTACACCTTC.

This chain uses TRBV9 with TRBJ2-7, with a weak D call TRBD2 (5 bases). Between the trimmed V and J ends, which lost 3 bases and 5 bases, there was a span of 18 bases. Germline CDR1 is SGDLS and CDR2 is YYNGEE. This CDR3 contains 15 residues. This chain's CDR3 is CASSGSQTMWDEQYF. In nucleotides, the CDR3 is TGTGCCAGCAGCGGGTCCCAGACTATGTGGGACGAGCAGTACTTC.

The gene calls are TRBV3-1 (or the pseudogene TRBV3-2) and TRBJ2-3; D call uncertain. V lost 4 bases and J lost 6, with 5 bases in between. Germline V CDR1 and CDR2: LGHDT, YNNKEL (reference sequence). This CDR3 region has 11 residues. The CDR3 protein is CASSLGDTQYF. In DNA, the CDR3 is TGTGCCAGCAGCCTCGGGGATACGCAGTATTTT.

The chain is built from TRBV19 and TRBJ1-3; the match to TRBD1 covers 7 bases. With V trimmed by 6 bases and J by 4 bases, 3 bases remained unmatched. The CDR3 is made up of 13 amino acids. Looked up from germline, CDR1 is LNHDA and CDR2 is SQIVND (reference sequence). CDR3 loop: CASSKDRGNTIYF. CDR3 nucleotide sequence: TGTGCCAGTAGCAAGGACAGGGGAAACACCATATATTTT.

The chain has TRBV27 and TRBJ1-1; TRBD1 agrees at 9 bases. The V gene end was trimmed by 3 bases and the J gene end by 3 bases; junction bases not matched to a gene: 17. Germline assignment: CDR1 MNHEY and CDR2 SMNVEV (reference sequence). This CDR3 spans 19 amino acids. CDR3 sequence reads: CASSFTAPGQGGFDTEAFF. The DNA for the CDR3 is TGTGCCAGCAGTTTTACCGCTCCGGGACAGGGCGGTTTCGACACTGAAGCTTTCTTT.

The chain couples TRBV28 to TRBJ2-7, with D possibly matching TRBD2 (6 bases). Germline V gene data show CDR1 as MDHEN and CDR2 as SYDVKM. V dropped 4 bases and J dropped 2 bases, with 15 bases sitting between them. CDR3 length: 15 residues. In nucleotides, the CDR3 is TGTGCCAGCAGTTCCTTAATGGGACTTCCCTACGAGCAGTACTTC. Translation: CASSSLMGLPYEQYF.

The chain employs TRBV2 and TRBJ2-2; maybe TRBD2 (5 bases). Deletions cut 3 bases from V and 5 bases from J, with 16 bases between. The CDR3 has 16 amino acids. Germline lookup yields CDR1 SNHLY and CDR2 FYNNEI. DNA for the CDR3: TGTGCCAGCAGTGACGACGGGAATCTCTTTACCGGGGAGCTGTTTTTT. This translates into CASSDDGNLFTGELFF. Full variable domain (remainder filled in from reference TRBV2 and TRBJ2-2): EPEVTQTPSHQVTQMGQEVILRCVPISNHLYFYWYRQILGQKVEFLVSFYNNEISEKSEIFDDQFSVERPDGSNFTLKIRSTKLEDSAMYFCASSDDGNLFTGELFFGEGSRLTVL.

The CDR3, as DNA: TGCGCCAGCAGCTTGGAGGCGGGGGTAGGCCAAGAGACCCAGTACTTC. Its translation: CASSLEAGVGQETQYF. This chain joins TRBV5-1 and TRBJ2-5, with 7 nucleotides matching TRBD2. This CDR3 has 16 amino acids. V lost 0 bases, J lost 1 base, and 6 bases stayed unmatched. CDR1 SGHRS and CDR2 YFSETQ come from the germline V gene.

V is TRBV4-2 and J is TRBJ2-2, with D possibly being TRBD2 (6 bases). CDR3 length: 17 residues. V lost 4 bases to trimming and J lost 2 bases, with 17 bases between them. Per germline, CDR1 LGHNA and CDR2 YNFKEQ. CDR3 sequence reads: CASSPSSLATNTGELFF. As DNA, the CDR3 is TGTGCCAGCAGCCCCTCTTCACTAGCTACTAACACCGGGGAGCTGTTTTTT.

The CDR3, as DNA: TGCGCCAGCAGCGAACAGGGGGCGCGGGAGACCCAGTACTTC. It codes for CASSEQGARETQYF. The V gene is TRBV5-1, the J gene TRBJ2-5, with 9 bases identical to TRBD1. Per the germline V gene, CDR1 is SGHRS and CDR2 is YFSETQ. The CDR3 consists of 14 residues. With 4 bases clipped from V and 5 bases from J, the junction kept 6 bases outside the gene matches.

The rearrangement links TRBV6-6 to TRBJ2-5, with 11 positions matching TRBD1. The germline CDR1 and CDR2 sequences are MNHNY and SVGAGI (reference sequence). The CDR3 consists of 14 residues. V lost 5 bases and J lost 4; bases outside the gene matches: 3. The CDR3 sequence: CASSGTGGGETQYF. The CDR3 bases are TGTGCCAGCAGTGGGACAGGGGGGGGAGAGACCCAGTACTTC.

The count of this clone is one. The chain combines TRBV19 with TRBJ1-2; D is uncertain. CDR3 length equals 14 residues. Germline assignment: CDR1 LNHDA and CDR2 SQIVND (reference sequence). The ends were cut back, 3 bases at V and 7 bases at J, with 15 bases in the middle. The CDR3 DNA is TGTGCCAGTAGTATGGGCAGGTCCCGAGTTGGCTACACCTTC. Amino acid sequence: CASSMGRSRVGYTF.

The rearrangement links TRBV29-1 to TRBJ2-3, with D perhaps matching TRBD1 (6 bases). Between the trimmed V and J ends, which lost 6 bases and 6 bases, there was a span of 19 bases. The CDR3 has 14 amino acids. CDR1 and CDR2 from the germline V gene are SQVTM and ANQGSEA. The CDR3 here is CSVSTKGGRDTQYF. CDR3 bases: TGCAGCGTGTCGACCAAAGGGGGTCGGGATACGCAGTATTTT.

The genes are TRBV5-1 and TRBJ1-4; possible D gene TRBD1, 5 bases. CDR1 SGHRS and CDR2 YFSETQ come from the germline V gene. V gave up 5 bases and J gave up 1 base, with 12 bases separating them. The CDR3 has 15 amino acids. CDR3 sequence (DNA): TGCGCCAGCAGGAGGTGGGGCGGAACTAATGAAAAACTGTTTTTT. Protein sequence: CASRRWGGTNEKLFF.

This chain uses TRBV27 with TRBJ2-1; 11 nucleotides line up with TRBD2. Per the germline V gene, CDR1 is MNHEY and CDR2 is SMNVEV (reference sequence). There are 16 residues in the CDR3. The V gene end was trimmed by 6 bases and the J gene end by 2 bases; junction bases not matched to a gene: 6. CDR3 sequence (DNA): TGTGCCAGCAGCCCCCTTAGCGGGGGGGCCTACAATGAGCAGTTCTTC. Translation: CASSPLSGGAYNEQFF.

The chain links TRBV15 to TRBJ1-1, with TRBD1 identical over 7 bases. Germline CDR1 LNHNV, CDR2 YYDKDF (reference sequence). With V trimmed by 5 bases and J by 5 bases, 11 bases remained unmatched. This CDR3 contains 15 residues. CDR3 residues: CATSPHLEGATEAFF. As DNA, the CDR3 is TGTGCCACCAGCCCTCACCTGGAGGGGGCAACTGAAGCTTTCTTT.

V and J are TRBV15 and TRBJ2-1, with TRBD2 identical over 11 bases. The CDR3 is made up of 16 amino acids. Germline CDR1 is LNHNV and CDR2 is YYDKDF (reference sequence). The J segment lost 3 bases and the V segment lost 0 bases, leaving 1 base of the junction unmatched. This CDR3 is CATSREGTSGYNEQFF. The CDR3 DNA sequence: TGTGCCACCAGCAGAGAAGGGACTAGCGGCTACAATGAGCAGTTCTTC.

V gene TRBV6-1 combines with J gene TRBJ1-2, with 10 nucleotides matching TRBD1. Germline assignment: CDR1 MNHNS and CDR2 SASEGT. The CDR3 extends over 18 amino acids. V dropped 3 bases and J dropped 2; count of bases not matched to a gene: 12. CDR3 sequence (DNA): TGTGCCAGCAGTGATCAAGGGGCCTCGGGACAGGGGAACTATGGCTACACCTTC. Translating gives CASSDQGASGQGNYGYTF.

The chain recombines TRBV19 with TRBJ2-2; 7 bases align to TRBD2. The CDR3 spans 16 residues. The V segment lost 4 bases and the J segment 3 bases; nucleotides outside the gene matches: 8. From germline, CDR1 is LNHDA and CDR2 SQIVND (reference sequence). The chain's CDR3 is CASSKGLTSDTGELFF. CDR3 DNA sequence: TGTGCCAGTAGTAAGGGACTAACTTCCGACACCGGGGAGCTGTTTTTT.

The CDR3 DNA is TGTGCCAGCAGCCAAGTGAGCGGGACAGGGGGAAATTCACCCCTCCACTTT. Translated: CASSQVSGTGGNSPLHF. The chain is built from TRBV25-1 and TRBJ1-6; 11 nucleotides match TRBD1. Germline V CDR1 and CDR2: MGHDK, SYGVNS. The V and J ends lost 6 bases and 7 bases, in that order; junction bases with no gene match: 11. CDR3 size: 17 residues.

The chain combines TRBV5-1 with TRBJ2-7; tentative D call: TRBD2 (5 bases). Trimming left V 0 bases short and J 2 bases short, with 15 bases between. Per germline, CDR1 SGHRS and CDR2 YFSETQ. This CDR3 contains 16 residues. The CDR3 DNA follows: TGCGCCAGCAGCTTGGAGGTCCAGGACTCAACCTACGAGCAGTACTTC. Its translation is CASSLEVQDSTYEQYF.

The rearrangement links TRBV5-5 to TRBJ1-5, with 10 bases identical to TRBD1. Germline assignment: CDR1 SGHKS and CDR2 YYEKEE (reference sequence). The CDR3 sequence is 15 residues long. Losses at the gene ends were 0 bases for V and 4 bases for J; bases not matched to a gene: 1. CDR3 amino acids: CASSLGGQGNQPQHF. The CDR3 DNA is TGTGCCAGCAGCTTGGGGGGACAGGGGAATCAGCCCCAGCATTTT.

The chain recombines TRBV5-4 with TRBJ2-3; unclear D gene. Germline CDR1 and CDR2: SGHNT and YYREEE (reference sequence). CDR3 length equals 13 residues. V lost 3 bases and J lost 5, with 10 bases in between. Written as DNA, the CDR3 is TGTGCCAGCAGCTCCGCCCGCGGAGATACGCAGTATTTT. Protein: CASSSARGDTQYF.

V gene TRBV29-1 combines with J gene TRBJ1-1; 8 positions match TRBD1. The CDR3 length is 12 residues. From germline, CDR1 is SQVTM and CDR2 ANQGSEA. V gave up 7 bases and J gave up 5 bases; unmatched junction bases: 6. The CDR3 nucleotides are TGCAGCGCTGGGACAGGTGGAACTGAAGCTTTCTTT. As protein: CSAGTGGTEAFF.

This rearrangement joins TRBV27 to TRBJ1-1; no definite D call. The V gene lost 10 bases and the J gene lost 3 bases, with 9 bases spanning the gap. The CDR3 loop spans 11 amino acids. CDR1 and CDR2 (germline): MNHEY, SMNVEV (reference sequence). The CDR3 protein is CATRHDTEAFF. CDR3 nucleotides: TGTGCCACTCGACACGACACTGAAGCTTTCTTT.

The J gene is TRBJ1-1, the V gene TRBV19; D uncertain. V lost 7 bases and J lost 5, with 14 bases in between. CDR3 length: 13 residues. The germline gives CDR1 LNHDA, CDR2 SQIVND (reference sequence). The CDR3 DNA is TGTGCCAGTACCATTCAACCCCGGACTGAAGCTTTCTTT. It codes for CASTIQPRTEAFF.